What follows are 6 T cell receptor beta chains derived from one specimen sequenced in a study of Ad26.COV2.S vaccination and SARS-CoV-2 variants. The sample's treatment: around 19 received Ad26.COV2.S at low or high dose, single or two shots; five or six received placebo; per-sample allocation not given. On day 63 after the first injection, vaccine and placebo recipients gave samples. Repertoires were generated with immunoSEQ multiplex PCR, while TCRdb's copy carries only in-frame clones and drops some. Of about 410,000 clones listed, approximately 90% were seen once; the top ten hold under 3.5%. The specimen comprised peripheral blood, sampled in a trial of Ad26.COV2.S vaccine versus placebo. The source of these receptors is a person aged 18-60 years who received the Ad26.COV2.S COVID-19 vaccine or a placebo.

The chain links TRBV2 to TRBJ1-5; D is possibly TRBD1 (5 bases). Germline loops: CDR1 SNHLY, CDR2 FYNNEI. With 6 bases removed from V and 3 bases from J, the gap between germline ends came to 12 bases. The CDR3 totals 14 residues. Here the CDR3 reads CASSLDRFNQPQHF. CDR3 in DNA: TGTGCCAGCAGCCTTGACAGATTCAATCAGCCCCAGCATTTT.

This CDR3 reads CASSPGGGRYGYTF. The CDR3 DNA sequence: TGTGCCAGCAGCCCCGGGGGGGGTAGGTATGGCTACACCTTC. This sequence joins TRBV5-4 and TRBJ1-2; maybe TRBD1 (5 bases). The germline V and J ends were trimmed by 4 bases and 5 bases, with 15 bases remaining between them. CDR3 length: 14 residues. The germline V gene encodes CDR1 SGHNT and CDR2 YYREEE (reference sequence).

The CDR3 region is CASSLGLAGGQIAYNEQFF. In DNA, the CDR3 is TGCGCCAGCAGCCTAGGACTAGCGGGGGGGCAAATCGCCTACAATGAGCAGTTCTTC. The chain links TRBV5-1 to TRBJ2-1, with 15 bases that match TRBD2. J was trimmed by 2 bases and V by 4 bases; bases with no gene match: 10. CDR1 is SGHRS and CDR2 is YFSETQ in the germline V gene. CDR3 length: 19 amino acids.

The J gene is TRBJ1-2, the V gene TRBV6-5; TRBD1 is a possible D gene (6 bases). V lost 7 bases, J lost 5 bases, and 17 bases lay in between. Per germline, CDR1 MNHEY and CDR2 SVGAGI. The CDR3 spans 14 residues. The CDR3 region has the DNA TGTGCCAGCATCGAAGGGGGGATTAATTATGGCTACACCTTC. This encodes CASIEGGINYGYTF.

The chain combines TRBV24-1 with TRBJ2-2; perhaps TRBD1 as D (6 bases). There are 14 residues in the CDR3. V was shortened by 5 bases and J by 1 base, with 7 bases between the two germline ends. Germline V CDR1 and CDR2: KGHDR, SFDVKD. The CDR3 nucleotides are TGTGCCACCAGTGCGACAGGGAACACCGGGGAGCTGTTTTTT. Its protein is CATSATGNTGELFF.

The gene calls are TRBV6-5 and TRBJ1-2; 10 nucleotides line up with TRBD1. The trim removed 5 bases at V and 7 bases at J, leaving 7 bases unmatched. This CDR3 has 14 residues. Germline assignment: CDR1 MNHEY and CDR2 SVGAGI. The CDR3 spells CASSRGQGITGYTF. In DNA form, the CDR3 reads TGTGCCAGCAGTAGGGGACAGGGGATCACTGGCTACACCTTC.